These 24 T cell receptor beta chains were sequenced from one sample in a study of cytotoxic CD8 clonotypes in ibrutinib-treated CLL. TCRdb keeps only in-frame clones here, not all; method: immunoSEQ multiplex PCR. The sample shows about 160,000 clones, about 84% of them seen only once. The sequences come from PBMCs, collected after 24 months of ibrutinib treatment. Every receptor here comes from a human donor with chronic lymphocytic leukemia.

The chain joins TRBV18 to TRBJ1-1; D uncertain. There are 16 residues in the CDR3. Between the trimmed V and J ends, which lost 0 bases and 0 bases, there was a span of 11 bases. The germline gives CDR1 KGHSH, CDR2 LQKENI. In DNA, the CDR3 is TGTGCCAGCTCACCACCGTTCGGCACCATGAACACTGAAGCTTTCTTT. This gives the protein CASSPPFGTMNTEAFF.

The V call is TRBV7-3, the J call TRBJ2-5; TRBD1 might be the D (7 bases). The germline V gene encodes CDR1 SGHTA and CDR2 FQGTGA. The CDR3 covers 16 residues. Between the trimmed V and J ends, which lost 4 bases and 5 bases, there was a span of 20 bases. The DNA for the CDR3 is TGTGCCAGCAGCTCCCGGCAGGGGGGCCTCGGGGAGACCCAGTACTTC. It is translated as CASSSRQGGLGETQYF.

This sequence joins TRBV5-1 and TRBJ2-1; D uncertain. With 0 bases removed from V and 7 bases from J, the gap between germline ends came to 5 bases. The CDR3 length is 12 residues. Germline V CDR1 and CDR2: SGHRS, YFSETQ. CDR3 coding DNA: TGCGCCAGCAGCTTGGAGGCAAATGAGCAGTTCTTC. This encodes CASSLEANEQFF.

V usage is TRBV19 and J usage is TRBJ1-5; 7 positions match TRBD1. Germline V lookup: CDR1 LNHDA, CDR2 SQIVND (reference sequence). The CDR3 is 16 residues long. Trimming at V came to 7 bases and at J to 6 bases, leaving 15 bases not matched to a gene. Here the CDR3 DNA reads TGTGCCAGTACCAAAACGACAGGGAGGTTGGCTCAGCCCCAGCATTTT. Its translation: CASTKTTGRLAQPQHF.

The V gene is TRBV29-1, the J gene TRBJ1-1; TRBD1 agrees at 12 bases. J was trimmed by 5 bases and V by 3 bases; bases with no gene match: 7. This CDR3 contains 15 residues. The germline V gene has CDR1 SQVTM and CDR2 ANQGSEA. The CDR3 DNA reads TGCAGCGTTGATCAGGGACAGGGGGCGCGGACTGAAGCTTTCTTT. Its translation is CSVDQGQGARTEAFF. The full variable domain, rest sourced from reference TRBV29-1 and TRBJ1-1, is SAVISQKPSRDICQRGTSLTIQCQVDSQVTMMFWYRQQPGQSLTLIATANQGSEATYESGFVIDKFPISRPNLTFSTLTVSNMSPEDSSIYLCSVDQGQGARTEAFFGQGTRLTVV.

The rearrangement uses TRBV28 and TRBJ1-4; weak D call: TRBD1 (5 bases). CDR3 size: 16 residues. Germline V gene sequence: CDR1 MDHEN, CDR2 SYDVKM. V was cut by 7 bases and J by 0 bases, with 15 bases left in between. CDR3 DNA sequence: TGTGCCAGCATCGGGGGAGGGGCCGCAACTAATGAAAAACTGTTTTTT. This codes for CASIGGGAATNEKLFF.

With regard to this clone: Different DNA sequences within this sample yield the same CDR3. This chain connects TRBV4-2 to TRBJ1-2; D ambiguous. The CDR3 consists of 15 residues. The V end was cut by 1 base, the J end by 1 base, with 10 bases between. The germline gives CDR1 LGHNA, CDR2 YNFKEQ. CDR3 protein: CASSQVSQINYGYTF. The CDR3 coding sequence is TGTGCCAGCAGCCAAGTTAGCCAAATTAACTATGGCTACACCTTC.

This clone has only one observation. The chain employs TRBV5-6 and TRBJ2-6; 8 nucleotides line up with TRBD1. Germline V gene data show CDR1 as SGHDT and CDR2 as YYEEEE. The length of the CDR3 is 17 residues. The J segment lost 3 bases and the V segment lost 5 bases, leaving 10 bases of the junction unmatched. The CDR3 loop is CASRPRDRGFGANVLTF. The CDR3 DNA sequence: TGTGCCAGCAGACCTCGTGACAGGGGTTTTGGGGCCAACGTCCTGACTTTC.

This clone was recorded only once. This chain links TRBV6-6 with TRBJ2-3; no reliable D call. V lost 7 bases, J lost 0 bases, and 14 bases lay in between. Germline CDR1 is MNHNY and CDR2 is SVGAGI (reference sequence). CDR3 size: 15 residues. The CDR3 region is CASTSGRSSTDTQYF. The CDR3 DNA reads as TGTGCCAGCACCTCGGGCAGGTCTAGCACAGATACGCAGTATTTT.

J is TRBJ1-2 and V is TRBV5-4, with 8 bases aligning to TRBD1. The CDR3 is 14 amino acids. The germline V gene encodes CDR1 SGHNT and CDR2 YYREEE (reference sequence). J was trimmed by 8 bases and V by 0 bases; bases with no gene match: 6. CDR3 sequence reads: CASSLARTGKGYTF. The CDR3 coding sequence is TGTGCCAGCAGCTTGGCACGGACAGGGAAAGGCTACACCTTC. The full variable domain, completed using reference TRBV5-4 and TRBJ1-2, is ETGVTQSPTHLIKTRGQQVTLRCSSQSGHNTVSWYQQALGQGPQFIFQYYREEENGRGNFPPRFSGLQFPNYSSELNVNALELDDSALYLCASSLARTGKGYTFGSGTRLTVV.

This clone was seen a handful of times. The rearrangement links TRBV9 to TRBJ1-6; TRBD1 matches 7 bases. Germline lookup yields CDR1 SGDLS and CDR2 YYNGEE. V dropped 3 bases and J dropped 6; count of bases not matched to a gene: 9. This CDR3 spans 16 amino acids. CDR3 in DNA: TGTGCCAGCAGCGCACGACAGGGACGGGTTAATTCACCCCTCCACTTT. Its protein product is CASSARQGRVNSPLHF.

The chain couples TRBV6-1 to TRBJ1-5; 7 bases are shared with TRBD1. The trim removed 7 bases at V and 2 bases at J, leaving 2 bases unmatched. Germline V lookup: CDR1 MNHNS, CDR2 SASEGT. The CDR3 has 13 amino acids. The CDR3 DNA sequence: TGTGCCAGCACCGGACAGGGCAATCAGCCCCAGCATTTT. As protein: CASTGQGNQPQHF.

The J gene is TRBJ2-3, the V gene TRBV7-3; TRBD2 matches at 9 bases. With V trimmed by 5 bases and J by 3 bases, 6 bases remained unmatched. From germline, CDR1 is SGHTA and CDR2 FQGTGA. CDR3 length: 15 residues. For the CDR3, the DNA is TGTGCCAGCAGCCCTTTAGCGGGAGTAACAGATACGCAGTATTTT. Translating it yields CASSPLAGVTDTQYF. Together with reference TRBV7-3 and TRBJ2-3, the CDR3 gives the full variable domain: GAGVSQTPSNKVTEKGKYVELRCDPISGHTALYWYRQSLGQGPEFLIYFQGTGAADDSGLPNDRFFAVRPEGSVSTLKIQRTERGDSAVYLCASSPLAGVTDTQYFGPGTRLTVL.

The chain combines TRBV11-3 with TRBJ2-3; 12 nucleotides align to TRBD2. V dropped 5 bases and J dropped 3; count of bases not matched to a gene: 6. CDR1 and CDR2 from the germline V gene are SGHNT and YENEEA. The CDR3 has 16 amino acids. The CDR3 bases are TGTGCCAGCAGCAACCGACTAGCGGGAGTAACAGATACGCAGTATTTT. This sequence encodes CASSNRLAGVTDTQYF.

The CDR3 bases are TGTGCCAGCAGTTACGGGACAGGGTGGTTCTTC. This codes for CASSYGTGWFF. The genes are TRBV6-5 and TRBJ2-1, with 9 bases identical to TRBD1. CDR3 length: 11 residues. Germline CDR1 reads MNHEY; CDR2 reads SVGAGI. V lost 2 bases, J lost 15 bases, and 2 bases stayed unmatched.

The chain recombines TRBV19 with TRBJ1-2, with D unresolved. The V end was cut by 5 bases, the J end by 8 bases, with 15 bases between. The CDR3 loop spans 13 amino acids. The germline CDR1 and CDR2 sequences are LNHDA and SQIVND (reference sequence). The CDR3 DNA reads TGTGCCAGTAGTGAGCAGGTGCTTGGGGGCTACACCTTC. Encoded protein: CASSEQVLGGYTF.

The gene calls are TRBV28 and TRBJ2-7; the match to TRBD1 covers 7 bases. Germline loops: CDR1 MDHEN, CDR2 SYDVKM. This CDR3 spans 13 amino acids. Trimming removed 8 bases from V and 0 bases from J; junction bases left unmatched: 4. The DNA of the CDR3 is TGTGCCAGCGGTGGGACAGTCTCCTACGAGCAGTACTTC. As protein: CASGGTVSYEQYF.

CDR3 residues: CASSQDGQGFYYEQYF. The CDR3 nucleotides are TGCGCCAGCAGCCAAGATGGTCAGGGTTTCTACTACGAGCAGTACTTC. V is TRBV4-1 and J is TRBJ2-7, with D possibly TRBD1 on 5 matching bases. Germline V CDR1 and CDR2: MGHRA, YSYEKL. This CDR3 region has 16 residues. Trimming cost V 0 bases and J 3 bases, with 15 bases left between them.

The J gene is TRBJ1-1, the V gene TRBV19; unclear D gene. CDR1 LNHDA and CDR2 SQIVND come from the germline V gene (reference sequence). This CDR3 is built from 17 residues. Trimming took off 8 bases at V and 0 bases at J, with 22 bases between the two ends. Here the CDR3 reads CASDRGQDLLMNTEAFF. Written as DNA, the CDR3 is TGTGCCAGTGACCGGGGTCAGGACTTACTGATGAACACTGAAGCTTTCTTT.

This clone was picked up a small number of times. The V gene is TRBV6-5, the J gene TRBJ1-5; D gene ambiguous. The CDR3 is 15 amino acids. Trimming removed 0 bases from V and 2 bases from J, with 8 bases in between. Germline V CDR1 and CDR2: MNHEY, SVGAGI. CDR3 bases: TGTGCCAGCAGTTACTCCGGAGGTCGCAATCAGCCCCAGCATTTT. Translated: CASSYSGGRNQPQHF.

The chain uses TRBV15 and TRBJ1-2, with D possibly matching TRBD1 (5 bases). The V end lost 8 bases, the J end lost 1 base, and 17 bases lay between the germline ends. The CDR3 sequence is 15 residues long. CDR1 and CDR2 (germline): LNHNV, YYDKDF (reference sequence). The CDR3 is CATAGADSSNYGYTF. In DNA form, the CDR3 reads TGTGCCACCGCCGGGGCAGACTCGAGTAACTATGGCTACACCTTC.

V is TRBV30 and J is TRBJ2-1; 8 nucleotides line up with TRBD1. Losses at the gene ends were 7 bases for V and 10 bases for J; bases not matched to a gene: 18. In germline, CDR1 is GTSNPN, CDR2 SVGIG (reference sequence). CDR3 length equals 15 residues. The CDR3 region has the DNA TGTGCCTCTCGGTCCCCAGGGGGCAACTCGCGGGAGCAGTTCTTC. Translating it yields CASRSPGGNSREQFF. The full variable domain, with the rest looked up from reference TRBV30 and TRBJ2-1, is SQTIHQWPATLVQPVGSPLSLECTVEGTSNPNLYWYRQAAGRGLQLLFYSVGIGQISSEVPQNLSASRPQDRQFILSSKKLLLSDSGFYLCASRSPGGNSREQFFGPGTRLTVL.

The rearrangement links TRBV14 to TRBJ2-7; 10 nucleotides agree with TRBD2. Germline assignment: CDR1 SGHDN and CDR2 FVKESK. The CDR3 runs to 15 residues. With V trimmed by 4 bases and J by 3 bases, 6 bases remained unmatched. CDR3 coding DNA: TGTGCCAGCAGCCGGGGTAGCGGGAGGATCTACGAGCAGTACTTC. This sequence encodes CASSRGSGRIYEQYF.

With regard to this clone: This same CDR3 is encoded by further DNA sequences in the sample. CDR3 region: CASSVNRDTGELFF. The CDR3 DNA reads TGTGCCAGCAGCGTAAACAGGGACACCGGGGAGCTGTTTTTT. The chain carries TRBV7-8 and TRBJ2-2; D might be TRBD1 (6 bases). The CDR3 is 14 residues long. V was shortened by 5 bases and J by 3 bases, with 10 bases between the two germline ends. Germline values: CDR1 SGHVS, CDR2 FQNEAQ.